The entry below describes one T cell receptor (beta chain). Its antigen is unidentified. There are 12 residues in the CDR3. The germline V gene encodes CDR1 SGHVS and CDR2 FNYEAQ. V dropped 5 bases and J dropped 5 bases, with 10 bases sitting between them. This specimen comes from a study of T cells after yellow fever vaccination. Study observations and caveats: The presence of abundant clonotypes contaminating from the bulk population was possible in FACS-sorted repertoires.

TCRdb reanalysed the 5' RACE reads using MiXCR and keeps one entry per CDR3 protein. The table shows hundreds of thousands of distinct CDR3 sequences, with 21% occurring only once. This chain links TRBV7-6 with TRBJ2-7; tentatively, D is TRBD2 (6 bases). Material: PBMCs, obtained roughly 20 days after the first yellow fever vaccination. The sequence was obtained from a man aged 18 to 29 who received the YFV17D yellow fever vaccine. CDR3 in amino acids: CASSTWGDEQYF. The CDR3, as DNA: TGTGCCAGCAGCACTTGGGGGGACGAGCAGTACTTC.